The source of this T cell receptor (beta chain) is a study of healthy donors' naive CD4 and CD8 T cells. Starting from around 470 ng of total RNA, TCR libraries were made with linear amplification. TCRdb re-derived calls from the reads in MiXCR, one entry per CDR3 protein. The sample carries about 180,000 distinct CDR3 sequences, 74% recorded once. This clonotype was detected only a few times. The antigen is undetermined. Study-level results: Negatively charged CDR3s marked CD8+ lineage; positively charged CDR3s marked CD4+ lineage.

This CDR3 comprises 14 residues. Trimming took off 4 bases at V and 8 bases at J, with 17 bases between the two ends. The germline CDR1 and CDR2 sequences are MNHEY and SMNVEV (reference sequence). The sequenced sample consisted of naive CD4+ and CD8+ T cells sorted from blood, pooled from several donors. The TCR comes from a pool of human donors in good health; the sample pools cells from several healthy donors. The chain combines TRBV27 with TRBJ1-2; D uncertain. The CDR3 region is CASSSMGRVLGYTF. The CDR3 DNA is TGTGCCAGCAGTTCGATGGGCCGTGTTCTGGGCTACACCTTC.